These T cell receptor beta chains were read from a single sample in a study of T cell responses to AZD1222 COVID-19 vaccine. The method was immunoSEQ multiplex PCR; TCRdb's version includes in-frame clones alone and lacks a portion of them. The sample has 60,000 to 80,000 clones; around 81% are singletons. The specimen was peripheral blood, collected 28 days after the second AZD1222 dose. These receptors were collected from an adult who received the AZD1222 COVID-19 vaccine. Each CDR3 is given with its conserved first and last residue. A D gene is named only where the DNA matches it firmly. Only some rows state a clone size, as once, few, many or a class for expanded clones.

j_gene	abundance	d_gene	v_gene	CDR3nt	CDR3aa
TRBJ2-7	few	.	TRBV12-3/TRBV12-4	TGTGCCAGCAGGGAACAGGGTTCCGAGCAGTACTTC	CASREQGSEQYF
TRBJ1-5	few	.	TRBV28	TGTGCCAGCAGCCGATTGCCGGGGAGGAGCAATCAGCCCCAGCATTTT	CASSRLPGRSNQPQHF
TRBJ1-1	.	.	TRBV10-2	TGCGCCAGCAGTGTAATGAACACTGAAGCTTTCTTT	CASSVMNTEAFF
TRBJ1-2	.	.	TRBV5-1	TGCGCCAGCAGGCCCCGGACGGAAAGCAACTATGGCTACACCTTC	CASRPRTESNYGYTF
TRBJ1-1	.	.	TRBV7-9	TGTGCCAGCAGCTTCGCAGCTATGGGTACTGAAGCTTTCTTT	CASSFAAMGTEAFF
TRBJ2-7	.	.	TRBV6-5	TGTGCCAGCAGTCGAACAGGGCCCGACGAGCAGTACTTC	CASSRTGPDEQYF
TRBJ2-1	few	.	TRBV18	TGTGCCAGCTCACCGTCGGTTTCAGGGAACGGGGACAATGAGCAGTTCTTC	CASSPSVSGNGDNEQFF
TRBJ1-2	.	TRBD1	TRBV18	TGTGCCAGCTCACCGGCCTTGCCCGGGACAGGGGTCTCCTATGGCTACACCTTC	CASSPALPGTGVSYGYTF
TRBJ2-1	.	.	TRBV7-9	TGTGCCAGCAGCCCGACTAGTAATGAGCAGTTCTTC	CASSPTSNEQFF
TRBJ2-2	.	TRBD2	TRBV19	TGTGCCAGTAGTATTAGCGGGGGGGCGGCGAACACCGGGGAGCTGTTTTTT	CASSISGGAANTGELFF
TRBJ1-5	.	.	TRBV7-9	TGTGCCAGCAGCTTAGGTGGACCCCATCAGCCCCAGCATTTT	CASSLGGPHQPQHF
TRBJ2-7	.	TRBD2	TRBV13	TGTGCCAGCAGCTCCGGACTAGCCCGCGAGCAGTACTTC	CASSSGLAREQYF
TRBJ1-5	few	.	TRBV5-6	TGTGCCAGCAGCTTCGGTACTAATCAGCCCCAGCATTTT	CASSFGTNQPQHF
TRBJ1-2	.	TRBD1	TRBV5-1	TGCGCCAGCAGCGCAGGGGGAACAGGCTACACCTTC	CASSAGGTGYTF
TRBJ2-2	.	TRBD2	TRBV3-1/TRBV3-2	TGTGCCAGCAGCCATTCCGCTAGCGGGGGAACCGGGGAGCTGTTTTTT	CASSHSASGGTGELFF
TRBJ1-3	once	.	TRBV2	TGTGCCAGCAACCACCGAGGGGGAAAAGGAAACACCATATATTTT	CASNHRGGKGNTIYF
TRBJ1-4	few	TRBD1	TRBV25-1	TGTGCCAGCAGTCCCTGGACAGGGTCAAGTGAAAAACTGTTTTTT	CASSPWTGSSEKLFF
TRBJ2-2	.	.	TRBV7-9	TGTGCCAGCAGCTTAGGGGTTGGACCTAACACCGGGGAGCTGTTTTTT	CASSLGVGPNTGELFF
TRBJ2-7	.	.	TRBV5-4	TGTGCCAGCAGCTTAAATCGACAACCCTACGAGCAGTACTTC	CASSLNRQPYEQYF
TRBJ1-2	.	.	TRBV6-2/TRBV6-3	TGTGCCAGCAGTTACGAGCTGATTTATGGCTACACCTTC	CASSYELIYGYTF
TRBJ2-7	few	TRBD1	TRBV3-1/TRBV3-2	TGTGCCAGCAGCCCCAGGACAGGGTTATACGAGCAGTACTTC	CASSPRTGLYEQYF
TRBJ2-3	.	.	TRBV6-5	TGTGCCAGCAGACGACAGTACACAGATACGCAGTATTTT	CASRRQYTDTQYF
TRBJ2-1	few	TRBD2	TRBV3-1/TRBV3-2	TGTGCCAGCTGCGTGGGAGGGCTCAATGAGCAGTTCTTC	CASCVGGLNEQFF
TRBJ1-3	.	.	TRBV3-1/TRBV3-2	TGTGCCAGCAGTCAGGGGTACACTGGAAACACCATATATTTT	CASSQGYTGNTIYF
TRBJ1-4	once	.	TRBV6-5	TGTGCCAGCAGGAAGGCTGAAAAACTGTTTTTT	CASRKAEKLFF
TRBJ1-6	.	.	TRBV5-5	TGTGCCAGCAGCTTGGGACGGGATTCACCCCTCCACTTT	CASSLGRDSPLHF
TRBJ2-7	.	.	TRBV7-2	TGTGCCAGCAGCTTAGCGGGGGCGGGAGTAAGTCTCGGGCAGTACTTC	CASSLAGAGVSLGQYF
TRBJ2-7	.	.	TRBV10-3	TGTGCCATCAGTGAAACCTACGAGCAGTACTTC	CAISETYEQYF
TRBJ2-1	.	.	TRBV28	TGTGCCAGCAGTCCGGAGGGGGTCCCTCCCCTCAATGAGCAGTTCTTC	CASSPEGVPPLNEQFF
TRBJ2-7	.	.	TRBV28	TGTGCCAGCAGTTTATCAGGGAGACTCTACGAGCAGTACTTC	CASSLSGRLYEQYF
TRBJ1-2	.	.	TRBV6-5	TGTGCCAGCAGTCCCTTCCGGACGGGGAGGAATGGCTACACCTTC	CASSPFRTGRNGYTF
TRBJ2-1	once	.	TRBV24-1	TGTGCCACCAGTGATTCCTCGGACTACTGGGAGCAGTTCTTC	CATSDSSDYWEQFF
TRBJ1-5	.	.	TRBV24-1	TGTGCCACCAGTGACGGGCAGACCGGCCATCAGCCCCAGCATTTT	CATSDGQTGHQPQHF
TRBJ1-6	.	.	TRBV7-2	TGTGCCAGCAGCTTAAGTGTTGAGCCGCGGGTCCTCCACTTT	CASSLSVEPRVLHF
TRBJ2-1	.	TRBD2	TRBV24-1	TGTGCCACCAGTGACCCGGGGGGTACCGCAGAGGAGCAGTTCTTC	CATSDPGGTAEEQFF
TRBJ2-3	once	.	TRBV5-1	TGCGCCAGCAGCTCGGATCAGGGGCCTGGGGATACGCAGTATTTT	CASSSDQGPGDTQYF
TRBJ2-1	.	.	TRBV6-6	TGTGCCAGCAGTAATCGACTAGAGGGATGGCAGTTCTTC	CASSNRLEGWQFF
TRBJ2-1	few	.	TRBV27	TGTGCCAGCAGCGCCAGGGACCCCTACAATGAGCAGTTCTTC	CASSARDPYNEQFF
TRBJ2-2	.	TRBD1	TRBV24-1	TGTGCCACCAGTGATCACCGACAGGGCTCGTACACCGGGGAGCTGTTTTTT	CATSDHRQGSYTGELFF
TRBJ2-1	.	.	TRBV7-9	TGTGCCAGCAGCTTAGACCCCGCAGGCTACAATGAGCAGTTCTTC	CASSLDPAGYNEQFF
TRBJ2-2	.	TRBD2	TRBV7-6	TGTGCCAGCAGCCCCTCACTAGCGGGCCTCACCGGGGAGCTGTTTTTT	CASSPSLAGLTGELFF
TRBJ1-2	.	TRBD1	TRBV18	TGTGCCAGCTCACCGGGGACAGGGAAAGGCTACACCTTC	CASSPGTGKGYTF
TRBJ1-2	.	.	TRBV14	TGTGCCAGCAGCCAAGATGGCAGGGTGAATGGCTACACCTTC	CASSQDGRVNGYTF
TRBJ2-3	.	TRBD2	TRBV11-3	TGTGCCAGCAGCTCCGGACTAGTGTCGGATACGCAGTATTTT	CASSSGLVSDTQYF